This T cell receptor (beta chain) stems from a study of T cells in localized non-small cell lung cancer (dated by TCRdb to the early 2020s). Broadly, across the study: The study examined T cell repertoires in roughly 240 patients with early-stage NSCLC and compared tumors with uninvolved tumor-adjacent lungs. Of the NSCLC patients, 120 to 150 were male and roughly 100 were female, and the mean age was around 70 years. The cohort consisted of 236 treatment-naive NSCLC patients whose localized lung tumors had been resected.

TCR beta CDR3 regions were sequenced from DNA using the immunoSEQ Assay. The source study handled its data this way. T cell density was computed as TCR beta template counts normalized to usable DNA estimated by amplifying housekeeping genes. Using the preseqR package, richness was estimated by extrapolating to 120,000 templates for tissue samples and 400,000 templates for PBMC samples. Clonality was taken to be one minus Pielou's evenness. To identify tissue-enriched TCRs, differential abundance testing was run on productive amino-acid clonotypes with a minimum total count of 5 and an alpha of 0.1. Repertoire overlap between compartments was quantified with the Jaccard Index and Morisita Overlap Index. TCR beta CDR3s were clustered by GLIPH together with public tetramer-defined viral CDR3s, and at least three viral sequences plus V-gene enrichment were required for viral motifs. TCRdb re-hosts the immuneACCESS table, in-frame sequences only. Its copies lack some clones; in the studies checked, an unresolved V gene accounts for under half of them, and the cause for the rest is not known. V and J calls and clone size follow that table, whereas D and trimming were derived from the DNA. The sample table contains about 72,000 clones; only one count was recorded for approximately 88% of them. The top ten clones comprise about 1.5% of the sample.

Overall study results and their limits: Because the study design was exploratory, TCR variables were selected using unadjusted p-values without false-discovery rate correction. Of the top 100 tumor clones, a median of 57 were detected in paired uninvolved adjacent lung; roughly 29 were also among that lung's top 100. Multi-region tumor sequencing was not performed, so intratumor heterogeneity could not be excluded. Higher T cell density in blood was associated with longer overall survival, whereas higher clonality in adjacent lung was associated with shorter survival. The highest T cell clonality was observed in uninvolved tumor-adjacent lung, where clonality exceeded that of tumor, suggesting that antigenic responses were more focused in uninvolved tumor-adjacent lung.

About this clone itself: Which antigen it targets is not known. Base-call qualities are not available, and no considerably larger clone is one nucleotide away.

At diagnosis, tumor, uninvolved tumor-adjacent lung and peripheral blood were collected and then preserved as a mix of FFPE and fresh-frozen material. For TCR repertoire profiling, blood samples were analyzed in the form of peripheral blood mononuclear cells. The origin of this receptor is a female donor older than 55 with stage I lung adenocarcinoma. The material was peripheral blood, obtained before any cancer treatment.

The bases are TGTGCCAGCTCACCTCAGGGACCAGGGGTGTGGAATGAGCAGTTCTTC. It codes for CASSPQGPGVWNEQFF. The chain links TRBV18 with TRBJ2-1; D gene: possibly TRBD1, on 6 matching bases. CDR3 length: 16 amino acids, cysteine to phenylalanine. Only the CDR3 portion is preserved as DNA: 48 bases, with reading frame beginning at the first base. V and J are truncated by 3 bases and 7 bases respectively, leaving an intervening sequence of 19 bases. Taken from the germline V gene, the CDR1 and CDR2 loops are KGHSH and LQKENI.